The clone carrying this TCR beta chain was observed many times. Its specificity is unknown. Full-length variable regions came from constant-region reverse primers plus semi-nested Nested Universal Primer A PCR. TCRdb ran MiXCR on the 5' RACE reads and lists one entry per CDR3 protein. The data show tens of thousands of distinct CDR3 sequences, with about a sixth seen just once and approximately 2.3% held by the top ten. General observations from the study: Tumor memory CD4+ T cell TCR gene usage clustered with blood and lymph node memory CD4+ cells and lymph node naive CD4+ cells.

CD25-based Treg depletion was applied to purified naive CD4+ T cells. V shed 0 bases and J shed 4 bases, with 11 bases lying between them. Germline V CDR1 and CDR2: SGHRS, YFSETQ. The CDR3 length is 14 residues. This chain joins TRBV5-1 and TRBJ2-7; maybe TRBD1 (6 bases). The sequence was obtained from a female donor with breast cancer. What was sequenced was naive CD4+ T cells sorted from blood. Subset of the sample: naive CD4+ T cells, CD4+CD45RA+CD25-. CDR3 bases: TGCGCCAGCAGCTTGGACAGGGAGATTTACGAGCAGTACTTC. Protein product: CASSLDREIYEQYF.